Sequencing of this TCR beta chain was carried out in a study of shared clonotypes between healthy human individuals. Measured with immunoSEQ multiplex PCR; TCRdb has only the in-frame clones, and not every one. The sample lists roughly 700,000 clones; under 80% were seen once. V shed 0 bases and J shed 4 bases, with 7 bases lying between them. Germline V gene lookup returns CDR1 SGDLS and CDR2 YYNGEE. This CDR3 is 13 amino acids long. This receptor was identified in a woman between 25 and 40 years old in good health. The sequenced material came from memory CD4+ T cells sorted from blood. Specified subset: CD45RA-negative fraction. The rearrangement links TRBV9 to TRBJ2-5, with D unresolved. In DNA, the CDR3 is TGTGCCAGCAGCGTAGACTGGGGAGAGACCCAGTACTTC. Translating gives CASSVDWGETQYF.